The 16 T cell receptor beta chains reported below all come from one sample, sequenced in a study of shared clonotypes between healthy human individuals. Clones were read by immunoSEQ multiplex PCR, and TCRdb kept only the in-frame ones, dropping some. The sample lists roughly 2.1 million clones, 85% to 95% occurring once. Naive-designated CD8 cells lacked CD45RO, were positively enriched for CCR7, and omitted terminally differentiated effector memory CD45RA+ cells. Sequencing was done on a sample of naive CD8+ T cells from PBMCs. These receptors originate from a man aged 18 to 29 in good health. Some clones in this sample may be carry-over from other donors' samples.

Written as DNA, the CDR3 is TGCGCCAGCACCTCGGCCCGGGGGGGTACCGGGGAGCTGTTTTTT. Translated: CASTSARGGTGELFF. The chain joins TRBV5-1 to TRBJ2-2; 8 positions agree with TRBD2. With V trimmed by 6 bases and J by 5 bases, 9 bases remained unmatched. Germline CDR1 reads SGHRS; CDR2 reads YFSETQ. This CDR3 is built from 15 residues. Together with reference TRBV5-1 and TRBJ2-2, the CDR3 gives the full variable domain: KAGVTQTPRYLIKTRGQQVTLSCSPISGHRSVSWYQQTPGQGLQFLFEYFSETQRNKGNFPGRFSGRQFSNSRSEMNVSTLELGDSALYLCASTSARGGTGELFFGEGSRLTVL.

The rearrangement links TRBV19 to TRBJ2-7; D gene uncertain. Germline values: CDR1 LNHDA, CDR2 SQIVND (reference sequence). The V end lost 6 bases, the J end lost 3 bases, and 18 bases lay between the germline ends. There are 15 residues in the CDR3. Here the CDR3 DNA reads TGTGCCAGTAGAGATCCCCACGGAAAGTACTACGAGCAGTACTTC. Its protein product is CASRDPHGKYYEQYF.

The rearrangement joins TRBV11-2 to TRBJ1-1; D not resolved. The germline V gene encodes CDR1 SGHAT and CDR2 FQNNGV. CDR3 length: 13 residues. Trimming shortened V by 10 bases and J by 8 bases, and 20 bases separated the two germline ends. The CDR3 DNA sequence: TGTGCCAACACCCTGGCCCTTTCCCCAGAAGCTTTCTTT. Protein product: CANTLALSPEAFF.

The sample holds a few counts of this clone. The chain recombines TRBV29-1 with TRBJ1-2; D gene ambiguous. V was pared by 0 bases and J by 4 bases, with 6 bases between. This CDR3 spans 12 amino acids. CDR1 SQVTM and CDR2 ANQGSEA come from the germline V gene. The CDR3, as DNA: TGCAGCGTTGAAGAAGGGATCTATGGCTACACCTTC. Translated, it gives CSVEEGIYGYTF.

The chain has TRBV30 and TRBJ1-3; 11 bases are shared with TRBD1. The CDR3 extends over 20 amino acids. Germline V gives CDR1 GTSNPN, CDR2 SVGIG (reference sequence). The V and J ends lost 3 bases and 0 bases, in that order; junction bases with no gene match: 16. CDR3 sequence: CAWSVGSGTGGKSSGNTIYF. CDR3 bases: TGTGCCTGGAGCGTCGGGTCCGGGACAGGGGGTAAGAGCTCTGGAAACACCATATATTTT. The full variable domain, in which reference TRBV30 and TRBJ1-3 provide the parts outside the CDR3, is SQTIHQWPATLVQPVGSPLSLECTVEGTSNPNLYWYRQAAGRGLQLLFYSVGIGQISSEVPQNLSASRPQDRQFILSSKKLLLSDSGFYLCAWSVGSGTGGKSSGNTIYFGEGSWLTVV.

This sequence joins TRBV28 and TRBJ2-2; 8 positions agree with TRBD1. Germline CDR1 MDHEN, CDR2 SYDVKM. J gave up 3 bases and V 6 bases, and 9 bases lay outside the gene matches. The CDR3 spans 16 residues. CDR3 residues: CASSPSRQGYTGELFF. CDR3 sequence (DNA): TGTGCCAGCAGCCCGAGTCGACAGGGGTACACCGGGGAGCTGTTTTTT. The complete variable domain, with remaining parts taken from reference TRBV28 and TRBJ2-2, reads DVKVTQSSRYLVKRTGEKVFLECVQDMDHENMFWYRQDPGLGLRLIYFSYDVKMKEKGDIPEGYSVSREKKERFSLILESASTNQTSMYLCASSPSRQGYTGELFFGEGSRLTVL.

This rearrangement joins TRBV7-9 to TRBJ1-3; D remains unclear. The CDR3 contains 12 residues. The germline V gene encodes CDR1 SEHNR and CDR2 FQNEAQ (reference sequence). The V and J ends lost 3 bases and 3 bases respectively, with 3 bases between them. In DNA form, the CDR3 reads TGTGCCAGCAGCTTCGATGGAAACACCATATATTTT. Its translation is CASSFDGNTIYF.

The rearrangement joins TRBV5-4 to TRBJ2-1; 7 bases agree with TRBD2. This CDR3 has 13 residues. Trimming at V came to 9 bases and at J to 5 bases, leaving 8 bases not matched to a gene. Germline CDR1 is SGHNT and CDR2 is YYREEE (reference sequence). CDR3 DNA: TGTGCCATCAGGACTAGGACAAACAATGAGCAGTTCTTC. Amino acid sequence: CAIRTRTNNEQFF.

This clone has a handful of counts. The chain uses TRBV13 and TRBJ1-1, with D possibly being TRBD1 (6 bases). Trimming removed 5 bases at V and 1 base at J, with 11 bases between. The germline V gene has CDR1 PRHDT and CDR2 FYEKMQ (reference sequence). This CDR3 region has 14 residues. The CDR3 sequence: CASSITRGNTEAFF. As DNA, the CDR3 is TGTGCCAGCAGCATCACCAGGGGGAACACTGAAGCTTTCTTT.

The chain employs TRBV19 and TRBJ2-7; D not certain. The ends were cut back, 3 bases at V and 3 bases at J, with 15 bases in the middle. The germline gives CDR1 LNHDA, CDR2 SQIVND (reference sequence). This CDR3 has 15 amino acids. The chain's CDR3 is CASSILPGPYYEQYF. In DNA, the CDR3 is TGTGCCAGTAGTATCCTTCCGGGTCCCTACTACGAGCAGTACTTC.

The chain links TRBV6-7 to TRBJ2-7; no clear D. TRBV6-7 belongs to the ORF category, with a function that is uncertain. The CDR3 loop spans 15 amino acids. Trimming left V 0 bases short and J 0 bases short, with 9 bases between. The CDR3, as DNA: TGTGCCAGCAGTTACTCGAACCGAGTCTCCTACGAGCAGTACTTC. As protein: CASSYSNRVSYEQYF.

The V and J genes are TRBV5-4 and TRBJ2-5; the match to TRBD2 covers 12 bases. After removal of 4 bases from V and 5 bases from J, the junction contained 21 bases not matched to a gene. The CDR3 totals 20 residues. Germline CDR1 reads SGHNT; CDR2 reads YYREEE (reference sequence). The CDR3 is CASSAHRGYLAGGPRETQYF. In DNA form, the CDR3 reads TGTGCCAGCAGCGCACACAGGGGCTATCTAGCGGGAGGGCCTAGGGAGACCCAGTACTTC.

V gene TRBV6-5 combines with J gene TRBJ2-7, with TRBD2 identical over 9 bases. CDR3 length: 15 amino acids. The junction had 8 bases not matched to a gene; V was cut back by 5 bases and J by 3 bases. Germline CDR1 is MNHEY and CDR2 is SVGAGI. In nucleotides, the CDR3 is TGTGCCAGCAGTCCTTTGACTAGCGGAAACTACGAGCAGTACTTC. This gives the protein CASSPLTSGNYEQYF.

This clone was seen a single time. The rearrangement uses TRBV15 and TRBJ1-3; unclear D gene. This CDR3 has 13 residues. Trimming stripped 5 bases from V and 7 bases from J, with 12 bases between. CDR1 and CDR2 (germline): LNHNV, YYDKDF (reference sequence). The DNA of the CDR3 is TGTGCCACCAGCCGTTCGGTCCCCAACACCATATATTTT. Translated, it gives CATSRSVPNTIYF.

This clone was found once. This chain joins TRBV29-1 and TRBJ2-5; TRBD2 matches at 8 bases. With 2 bases clipped from V and 3 bases from J, the junction kept 23 bases outside the gene matches. Germline CDR1 reads SQVTM; CDR2 reads ANQGSEA. The CDR3 length is 20 residues. The CDR3 nucleotides read TGCAGCGTTGAATTGAGGAGAGGACTAGCCACTACCCCCGGGGAAGAGACCCAGTACTTC. Encoded protein: CSVELRRGLATTPGEETQYF.

This rearrangement joins TRBV7-9 to TRBJ2-7; D perhaps matches TRBD2 (6 bases). The CDR3 length is 15 residues. Germline V CDR1 and CDR2: SEHNR, FQNEAQ (reference sequence). V was trimmed by 6 bases and J by 2 bases, leaving 17 bases between them. CDR3: CASSPLGGGTYEQYF. In DNA form, the CDR3 reads TGTGCCAGCAGTCCGCTGGGGGGTGGCACCTACGAGCAGTACTTC.